Listed here are 20 T cell receptor beta chains from one sample, sequenced in a study of CD8+CD57+ T cells in acquired aplastic anemia (dated by TCRdb to between 2018 and 2020). The sample was run on an Illumina HiSeq 2000. Genomic DNA was used as template for profiling of TCR beta VDJ combinations and CDR3 sequences. TCRdb's own reprocessing of the public reads used fastp at Q25 and MiXCR and kept productive beta chains. CDR3 protein sequences are deduplicated, and each keeps its most common genes and DNA. Within this sample are under 75,000 distinct CDR3 sequences, with roughly half of them counted one time only. Together, the top ten hold about 8% of the sample. What was sequenced was sorted CD4+, CD8+, or CD8+CD57+ T cells (not recorded which) from PBMCs. Source of these receptors: a human donor in good health, serving as a control.

The genes are TRBV10-3 and TRBJ2-2; 11 bases match TRBD2. The V gene end was trimmed by 2 bases and the J gene end by 5 bases; junction bases not matched to a gene: 4. This CDR3 region has 16 residues. Germline CDR1 and CDR2: ENHRY and SYGVKD. The CDR3 nucleotides read TGTGCCATCAGTGAGGGGCTAGCGGGAGGAACCGGGGAGCTGTTTTTT. Protein product: CAISEGLAGGTGELFF.

The J gene is TRBJ1-1, the V gene TRBV13, with no clear D. With 1 base removed from V and 6 bases from J, the gap between germline ends came to 6 bases. The CDR3 loop spans 12 amino acids. Germline CDR1 reads PRHDT; CDR2 reads FYEKMQ (reference sequence). In DNA, the CDR3 is TGTGCCAGCAGCTTAGTCGCTCCTGAAGCTTTCTTT. Its translation: CASSLVAPEAFF.

In the case of this clonotype: A much more abundant neighbour one base away suggests this may be a read error. V usage is TRBV4-1 and J usage is TRBJ2-4; tentatively, D is TRBD1 or TRBD2 (5 bases each). The length of the CDR3 is 17 residues. Germline lookup yields CDR1 MGHRA and CDR2 YSYEKL. CDR3 in amino acids: CASIQVGAGRAKNIQYF. The CDR3 DNA reads as TGCGCCAGCATCCAAGTTGGAGCAGGGAGAGCCAAAAACATTCAGTACTTC.

The rearrangement joins TRBV5-3 to TRBJ1-4; D may be TRBD1 (6 bases). TRBV5-3 is an ORF for which the function is uncertain. V lost 8 bases and J 3 bases, leaving 20 bases between the germline ends. There are 16 residues in the CDR3. The CDR3: CASRDTGKVANEKLFF. CDR3 nucleotide sequence: TGTGCCAGTAGGGATACAGGGAAAGTGGCTAATGAAAAACTGTTTTTT.

The chain has TRBV29-1 and TRBJ1-2, with TRBD1 identical over 8 bases. This CDR3 is built from 11 residues. CDR1 is SQVTM, CDR2 ANQGSEA, per germline. V gave up 7 bases and J gave up 7 bases; unmatched junction bases: 5. The CDR3 DNA reads as TGCAGCGAAGGACAGGGAAGTGGCTACACCTTC. Translating gives CSEGQGSGYTF.

A few counts support this clonotype. The V call is TRBV10-3, the J call TRBJ1-2, with D tentatively TRBD1 (5 bases). Trimming left V 7 bases short and J 4 bases short, with 16 bases between. Germline V gene data show CDR1 as ENHRY and CDR2 as SYGVKD. The CDR3 consists of 14 residues. DNA of the CDR3: TGTGCCATCAAAAGGTACAGGATCTTCTATGGCTACACCTTC. This gives the protein CAIKRYRIFYGYTF.

The V and J genes are TRBV24-1 and TRBJ1-2; D is possibly TRBD1 (6 bases). CDR3 length: 13 amino acids. The germline V and J ends were trimmed by 1 base and 6 bases, with 8 bases remaining between them. Looked up from germline, CDR1 is KGHDR and CDR2 is SFDVKD. CDR3 DNA sequence: TGTGCCACCAGTGATTTCACAGGGAATGGCTACACCTTC. It yields the protein CATSDFTGNGYTF.

This clonotype is labeled medium-sized. This rearrangement joins TRBV2 to TRBJ1-3; D is uncertain. Germline V gene data show CDR1 as SNHLY and CDR2 as FYNNEI. V shed 1 base and J shed 0 bases, with 7 bases lying between them. The CDR3 has 15 amino acids. CDR3 bases: TGTGCCAGCAGTGAAGGGCAAAACTCTGGAAACACCATATATTTT. This gives the protein CASSEGQNSGNTIYF.

The rearrangement uses TRBV20-1 and TRBJ1-2; D is undetermined. V lost 6 bases and J 8 bases, leaving 13 bases between the germline ends. Germline V gene sequence: CDR1 DFQATT, CDR2 SNEGSKA (reference sequence). The length of the CDR3 is 11 residues. The CDR3 is CSALAPGGYTF. The CDR3 DNA sequence: TGCAGTGCACTCGCTCCGGGGGGCTACACCTTC.

This chain uses TRBV29-1 with TRBJ2-5, with D perhaps assigned TRBD1 or TRBD2 (5 bases each). Trimming removed 2 bases from V and 7 bases from J, with 20 bases in between. The CDR3 extends over 15 amino acids. Germline V gives CDR1 SQVTM, CDR2 ANQGSEA. The CDR3 DNA is TGCAGCGTTGAACCACCCCGGGGACGGCCGGGGACCCAGTACTTC. This gives the protein CSVEPPRGRPGTQYF.

This clonotype was observed many times. The gene calls are TRBV7-2 and TRBJ1-2; 7 positions agree with TRBD1. CDR1 is SGHTA and CDR2 is FQGNSA in the germline V gene. V dropped 0 bases and J dropped 3; count of bases not matched to a gene: 4. The CDR3 totals 15 residues. CDR3: CASSLAGDRYYGYTF. The DNA for the CDR3 is TGTGCCAGCAGCTTAGCGGGGGACAGATACTATGGCTACACCTTC.

This clonotype appeared many times. J is TRBJ1-1 and V is TRBV6-1; D gene uncertain. CDR3 length: 13 residues. Germline loops: CDR1 MNHNS, CDR2 SASEGT. The V end lost 1 base, the J end lost 6 bases, and 9 bases lay between the germline ends. In DNA, the CDR3 is TGTGCCAGCAGTGAAGGGGAGTACTCTGAAGCTTTCTTT. Its translation: CASSEGEYSEAFF.

The genes are TRBV2 and TRBJ1-1, with D possibly being TRBD1 (5 bases). There are 15 residues in the CDR3. Germline loops: CDR1 SNHLY, CDR2 FYNNEI. The V and J ends lost 7 bases and 0 bases respectively, with 15 bases between them. The CDR3 DNA reads TGTGCCAGCACCCGGGACCAACCCATGAACACTGAAGCTTTCTTT. Its protein product is CASTRDQPMNTEAFF.

A word on this clonotype: A read error is possible here, since a much larger clone lies one base away. The chain employs TRBV27 and TRBJ1-4; D is unclear. CDR1 is MNHEY, CDR2 SMNVEV, per germline (reference sequence). The CDR3 consists of 13 residues. The CDR3 loop is CASSKRTNEKLLF. Here the CDR3 DNA reads TGTGCCAGCAGCAAGCGTACTAATGAAAAACTGCTTTTT. The complete variable domain, with remaining parts taken from reference TRBV27 and TRBJ1-4, reads EAQVTQNPRYLITVTGKKLTVTCSQNMNHEYMSWYRQDPGLGLRQIYYSMNVEVTDKGDVPEGYKVSRKEKRNFPLILESPSPNQTSLYFCASSKRTNEKLLFGSGTQLSVL.

The table lists this clonotype with many counts. J is TRBJ2-7 and V is TRBV7-9, with 10 bases fitting TRBD2. V was clipped by 6 bases and J by 0 bases; unmatched bases: 5. Germline-derived CDR1 and CDR2 are SEHNR and FQNEAQ (reference sequence). The CDR3 spans 15 residues. The CDR3 DNA sequence: TGTGCCAGCAGGTACCCTAGCGGGGGCTCCTACGAGCAGTACTTC. This sequence encodes CASRYPSGGSYEQYF. Based on the CDR3 plus reference TRBV7-9 and TRBJ2-7, the full variable domain is DTGVSQNPRHKITKRGQNVTFRCDPISEHNRLYWYRQTLGQGPEFLTYFQNEAQLEKSRLLSDRFSAERPKGSFSTLEIQRTEQGDSAMYLCASRYPSGGSYEQYFGPGTRLTVT.

This CDR3 reads CASSWGGDSYEQYF. Here the CDR3 DNA reads TGTGCCAGCAGCTGGGGGGGGGATTCCTACGAGCAGTACTTC. The rearrangement joins TRBV7-2 to TRBJ2-7, with 7 nucleotides matching TRBD2. Germline V gives CDR1 SGHTA, CDR2 FQGNSA. The CDR3 covers 14 residues. V lost 4 bases to trimming and J lost 1 base; unmatched junction nucleotides: 4.

This clonotype was found many times. The chain uses TRBV7-6 and TRBJ2-2; D not resolved. The V end was cut by 6 bases, the J end by 4 bases, with 15 bases between. This CDR3 is built from 15 residues. In germline, CDR1 is SGHVS, CDR2 FNYEAQ. The CDR3 reads CASSSGSVSTGELFF. The CDR3 bases are TGTGCCAGCAGTTCCGGCTCAGTATCCACCGGGGAGCTGTTTTTT. Variable domain in full (rest from reference TRBV7-6 and TRBJ2-2): GAGVSQSPRYKVTKRGQDVALRCDPISGHVSLYWYRQALGQGPEFLTYFNYEAQQDKSGLPNDRFSAERPEGSISTLTIQRTEQRDSAMYRCASSSGSVSTGELFFGEGSRLTVL.

In the case of this clonotype: One end of the junction is discordant with germline, which a read error may explain. The chain recombines TRBV20-1 with TRBJ2-3, with D tentatively TRBD1 (6 bases). Germline V gives CDR1 DFQATT, CDR2 SNEGSKA (reference sequence). The length of the CDR3 is 10 residues. CDR3 bases: TGCAGTGCTAGAGGGACAGCCTTTCCTTTT. As protein: CSARGTAFPF.

The chain links TRBV19 to TRBJ2-5, with D perhaps matching TRBD2 (6 bases). The length of the CDR3 is 15 residues. The V gene's germline CDR1 is LNHDA and CDR2 SQIVND (reference sequence). The V and J ends lost 1 base and 5 bases respectively, with 14 bases between them. The DNA of the CDR3 is TGTGCCAGTAGTATAGGTGGAGGGCTGGGCGAGACCCAGTACTTC. Protein: CASSIGGGLGETQYF.

The genes are TRBV15 and TRBJ1-2; D unclear. The V and J ends lost 5 bases and 5 bases respectively, with 18 bases between them. This CDR3 spans 15 amino acids. Germline-derived CDR1 and CDR2 are LNHNV and YYDKDF (reference sequence). CDR3 amino acids: CATSRSRSVGYGYTF. Here the CDR3 DNA reads TGTGCCACCAGCCGAAGTCGGAGCGTGGGGTATGGCTACACCTTC. The entire variable domain, with the rest obtained from reference TRBV15 and TRBJ1-2, is as follows: DAMVIQNPRYQVTQFGKPVTLSCSQTLNHNVMYWYQQKSSQAPKLLFHYYDKDFNNEADTPDNFQSRRPNTSFCFLDIRSPGLGDTAMYLCATSRSRSVGYGYTFGSGTRLTVV.